This is a list of T cell receptor beta chains from one sample in a study of low-dose radiotherapy and immunotherapy resistance in tumors. TCRdb re-called the reads with MiXCR, one entry per CDR3 protein. The profile shows 55,000 to 65,000 distinct CDR3 sequences, about 30% of them singletons. The sequencing used PBMCs, collected before treatment. The receptors originated from a male donor with rectosigmoid adenocarcinoma. Both conserved end residues are part of each CDR3. The order of the fields is clone size, J gene, V gene, D gene, CDR3 protein, CDR3 DNA. A D gene is named only where the DNA matches it firmly. Size is stated for part of the rows, as once, few or many counts, or as a class when the clone is expanded.

few | TRBJ1-1 | TRBV20-1 | NA | CSARVGAQNTEAFF | TGCAGTGCTAGAGTCGGGGCCCAGAACACTGAAGCTTTCTTT
many | TRBJ2-5 | TRBV27 | TRBD2 | CASSLFPGGGETQYF | TGTGCCAGCAGTTTATTTCCGGGGGGGGGGGAGACCCAGTACTTC
NA | TRBJ2-1 | TRBV6-2/TRBV6-3 | TRBD2 | CASGPLRRGASYNEQFF | TGTGCCAGCGGCCCACTGCGGCGGGGGGCCTCCTACAATGAGCAGTTCTTC
many | TRBJ2-7 | TRBV7-2 | TRBD2 | CASSFGGGLAGHEQYF | TGTGCCAGCAGCTTCGGTGGGGGGCTAGCGGGTCACGAGCAGTACTTC
NA | TRBJ2-7 | TRBV28 | TRBD1 | CASSRRQGGFARREQYF | TGTGCCAGCAGTCGTCGACAGGGTGGGTTTGCGCGCCGCGAGCAGTACTTC
few | TRBJ2-2 | TRBV7-2 | NA | CASSFLNPLANTGELFF | TGTGCCAGCAGCTTTTTAAATCCCCTGGCGAACACCGGGGAGCTGTTTTTT
few | TRBJ2-3 | TRBV28 | NA | CASSLIGGVSTDTQYF | TGTGCCAGCAGTTTAATAGGGGGAGTTAGCACAGATACGCAGTATTTT
many | TRBJ1-1 | TRBV5-1 | NA | CASRREEATEAFF | TGCGCCAGCAGGAGGGAAGAGGCTACTGAAGCTTTCTTT
medium-sized | TRBJ2-3 | TRBV26 | NA | CASTAGQITDTQYF | TGTGCCAGCACAGCAGGACAGATCACAGATACGCAGTATTTT
NA | TRBJ2-2 | TRBV13 | TRBD1 | CASSFLDRDTGELFF | TGTGCCAGCAGCTTCCTGGACAGGGACACCGGGGAGCTGTTTTTT
many | TRBJ2-7 | TRBV6-2/TRBV6-3 | TRBD2 | CASSYPTTTSGRSYEQYF | TGTGCCAGCAGTTACCCAACCACGACTAGCGGGAGATCCTACGAGCAGTACTTC
many | TRBJ2-3 | TRBV19 | NA | CASSIGGEGTQYF | TGTGCCAGTAGTATTGGAGGGGAAGGTACGCAGTATTTT
many | TRBJ1-3 | TRBV5-1 | NA | CASSLSGTPGNTIYF | TGCGCCAGCAGCTTATCCGGGACACCTGGAAACACCATATATTTT
NA | TRBJ2-3 | TRBV2 | TRBD2 | CASSEAELAADTQYF | TGTGCCAGCAGTGAAGCAGAACTAGCGGCAGATACGCAGTATTTT
many | TRBJ1-5 | TRBV28 | NA | CASSFGGSFNQPQHF | TGTGCCAGCAGTTTTGGGGGATCTTTCAATCAGCCCCAGCATTTT
many | TRBJ1-1 | TRBV7-9 | NA | CASSLEGNTEAFF | TGTGCCAGCAGCTTAGAAGGAAACACTGAAGCTTTCTTT
NA | TRBJ2-1 | TRBV6-4 | NA | CASSSQRSTYNEQFF | TGTGCCAGCAGTTCACAGAGATCAACTTACAATGAGCAGTTCTTC
many | TRBJ2-2 | TRBV12-3/TRBV12-4 | NA | CASTRAANTGELFF | TGTGCCAGCACCCGGGCGGCGAACACCGGGGAGCTGTTTTTT
few | TRBJ2-7 | TRBV10-3 | TRBD1 | CAVQQGANYEQYF | TGTGCCGTACAACAGGGGGCCAACTACGAGCAGTACTTC
many | TRBJ2-7 | TRBV13 | NA | CASSLQQGFSEQYF | TGTGCCAGCAGCTTGCAACAGGGTTTTTCCGAGCAGTACTTC
many | TRBJ2-4 | TRBV14 | NA | CASSQDHSGVYGQNIQYF | TGTGCCAGCAGCCAAGATCATTCAGGGGTTTATGGGCAAAACATTCAGTACTTC
NA | TRBJ2-7 | TRBV24-1 | NA | CATRDGPYEQYF | TGTGCCACCAGAGACGGCCCCTACGAGCAGTACTTC
many | TRBJ2-7 | TRBV20-1 | NA | CSATDGTRLQLEQYF | TGCAGTGCTACCGACGGGACGCGGCTACAACTCGAGCAGTACTTC
many | TRBJ1-5 | TRBV15 | NA | CATSRSGGSNQPQHF | TGTGCCACCAGCAGGTCCGGGGGTAGCAATCAGCCCCAGCATTTT
many | TRBJ1-4 | TRBV7-9 | NA | CASSLSEKLFF | TGTGCCAGCAGCTTAAGTGAAAAACTGTTTTTT
NA | TRBJ2-7 | TRBV4-2 | NA | CASSQDRQALYEQYF | TGTGCCAGCAGCCAAGATAGACAGGCCCTCTACGAGCAGTACTTC
NA | TRBJ2-3 | TRBV28 | TRBD2 | CASEGLAGPGYF | TGTGCCAGCGAGGGACTAGCGGGCCCTGGGTATTTT
many | TRBJ2-4 | TRBV4-3 | NA | CASSQEGPKGKNIQYF | TGCGCCAGCAGCCAAGAGGGACCAAAAGGCAAAAACATTCAGTACTTC
many | TRBJ2-5 | TRBV2 | NA | CASSEGTVSETQYF | TGTGCCAGCAGTGAGGGTACAGTCAGTGAGACCCAGTACTTC
many | TRBJ1-1 | TRBV12-3/TRBV12-4 | NA | CASSFEVYTEAFF | TGTGCCAGCAGTTTCGAAGTCTACACTGAAGCTTTCTTT
many | TRBJ1-5 | TRBV2 | NA | CASSVTQVVNQPQHF | TGTGCCAGCAGTGTTACACAGGTAGTCAATCAGCCCCAGCATTTT
many | TRBJ2-3 | TRBV28 | TRBD2 | CASCTSGGSTDTQYF | TGTGCCAGCTGTACTAGCGGGGGGAGCACAGATACGCAGTATTTT
many | TRBJ1-1 | TRBV21-1 | NA | CASSAAAGRNTEAFF | TGTGCCAGCAGCGCAGCCGCCGGGAGGAACACTGAAGCTTTCTTT
many | TRBJ2-7 | TRBV2 | TRBD1 | CASRGQAYEQYF | TGTGCCAGCAGGGGACAGGCCTACGAGCAGTACTTC
NA | TRBJ2-3 | TRBV5-3 | NA | CASRTPPTDTQYF | TGTGCCAGCAGGACGCCGCCTACAGATACGCAGTATTTT
NA | TRBJ1-1 | TRBV29-1 | NA | CSVYDGMNTEAFF | TGCAGCGTCTACGACGGGATGAACACTGAAGCTTTCTTT
NA | TRBJ2-5 | TRBV12-3/TRBV12-4 | NA | CASKGGTPETQYF | TGTGCCAGCAAAGGCGGTACCCCGGAGACCCAGTACTTC
NA | TRBJ2-7 | TRBV2 | NA | CASRQEGNEQYF | TGTGCCAGCAGACAGGAGGGGAACGAGCAGTACTTC
medium-sized | TRBJ2-1 | TRBV27 | TRBD2 | CASSLAGSYNEQFF | TGTGCCAGCAGTCTAGCGGGGTCCTACAATGAGCAGTTCTTC
many | TRBJ1-5 | TRBV19 | NA | CASTPGPSSQGPQHF | TGTGCCAGTACCCCGGGACCGTCAAGTCAGGGGCCCCAGCATTTT
many | TRBJ2-7 | TRBV5-1 | TRBD2 | CASSLGSMGLAGTVLYEQYF | TGCGCCAGCAGCTTGGGGAGTATGGGACTAGCGGGGACCGTCCTCTACGAGCAGTACTTC
many | TRBJ1-4 | TRBV20-1 | TRBD1 | CSARSAGTGTEKLFF | TGCAGTGCTAGATCTGCCGGGACAGGGACTGAAAAACTGTTTTTT
many | TRBJ2-5 | TRBV9 | NA | CASSVLEPAGAPWRTQYF | TGTGCCAGCAGCGTACTTGAACCGGCGGGGGCTCCTTGGAGGACCCAGTACTTC
many | TRBJ2-1 | TRBV7-2 | NA | CASSLGMYNEQFF | TGTGCCAGCAGCTTAGGGATGTACAATGAGCAGTTCTTC
many | TRBJ2-7 | TRBV12-3/TRBV12-4 | TRBD2 | CASSADWGLAGGPEQYF | TGTGCCAGCAGTGCGGACTGGGGACTAGCGGGAGGGCCCGAGCAGTACTTC
many | TRBJ1-2 | TRBV4-3 | TRBD1 | CASSQGQGALDYGYTF | TGCGCCAGCAGCCAAGGGCAGGGGGCGTTGGACTATGGCTACACCTTC
NA | TRBJ2-1 | TRBV4-2 | NA | CVSSQEPNGNEQFF | TGTGTCAGCAGCCAAGAGCCGAACGGCAATGAGCAGTTCTTC
many | TRBJ1-2 | TRBV7-9 | TRBD1 | CASSRTGLWGYTF | TGTGCCAGCAGTCGGACAGGGTTGTGGGGCTACACCTTC